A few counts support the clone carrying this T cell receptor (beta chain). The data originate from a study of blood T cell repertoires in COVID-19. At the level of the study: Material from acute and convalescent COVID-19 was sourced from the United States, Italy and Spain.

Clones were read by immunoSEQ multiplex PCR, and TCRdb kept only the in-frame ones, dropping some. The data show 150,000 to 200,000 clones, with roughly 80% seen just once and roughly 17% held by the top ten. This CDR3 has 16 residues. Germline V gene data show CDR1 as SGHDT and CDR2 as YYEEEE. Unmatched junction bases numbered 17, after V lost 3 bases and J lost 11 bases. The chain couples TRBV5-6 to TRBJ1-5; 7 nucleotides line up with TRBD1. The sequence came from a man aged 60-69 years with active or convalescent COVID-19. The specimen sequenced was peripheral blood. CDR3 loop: CASSSTDRTGALAQHF. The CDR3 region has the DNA TGTGCCAGCAGCTCAACAGATAGGACAGGCGCCCTGGCCCAGCATTTT.